The 26 T cell receptor beta chains given below trace back to one sample, sequenced in a study of early T cells in non-severe SARS-CoV-2 infection. TCRdb ran MiXCR on the 5' RACE reads and lists one entry per CDR3 protein. This table holds 90,000 to 130,000 distinct CDR3 sequences, around 10% found once. Material for sequencing was whole blood. These receptors all come from an adult who was a healthcare worker with PCR-confirmed SARS-CoV-2 infection or an uninfected control (not recorded which).

The chain links TRBV5-1 to TRBJ2-1; 10 bases agree with TRBD2. The J segment lost 6 bases and the V segment lost 2 bases, leaving 5 bases of the junction unmatched. Germline V lookup: CDR1 SGHRS, CDR2 YFSETQ. The CDR3 has 15 amino acids. This CDR3 reads CASSLLAGNANEQFF. The DNA of the CDR3 is TGCGCCAGCAGCTTACTAGCGGGGAACGCCAATGAGCAGTTCTTC.

Many counts were recorded for this clonotype. This chain joins TRBV5-1 and TRBJ2-7; TRBD2 might be the D (5 bases). Germline values: CDR1 SGHRS, CDR2 YFSETQ. The CDR3 is made up of 14 amino acids. Trimming stripped 7 bases from V and 4 bases from J, with 18 bases between. In DNA form, the CDR3 reads TGCGCCAGCGGACCAAGCGGCCTCGAGTACGAGCAGTACTTC. It codes for CASGPSGLEYEQYF.

As for this clonotype: This may come from a read error, since a much larger clone is one base off. The chain joins TRBV13 to TRBJ1-6; unclear D gene. The CDR3 contains 16 residues. Trimming took off 7 bases at V and 11 bases at J, with 24 bases between the two ends. Per germline, CDR1 PRHDT and CDR2 FYEKMQ (reference sequence). The CDR3 coding sequence is TGTGCCAGCACTAGAGGCCAGTGGTCGAACAATCCACCCCTCCACTTT. This gives the protein CASTRGQWSNNPPLHF.

This clonotype was seen more than once but under ten times. The V gene is TRBV30, the J gene TRBJ2-7, with D unresolved. This CDR3 has 12 residues. The V end lost 1 base, the J end lost 6 bases, and 10 bases lay between the germline ends. Germline CDR1 reads GTSNPN; CDR2 reads SVGIG (reference sequence). The CDR3 here is CAWSEGIGEQYF. For the CDR3, the DNA is TGTGCCTGGAGTGAAGGGATCGGCGAGCAGTACTTC.

The CDR3: CASRGTGRIGEQFF. The CDR3 region has the DNA TGTGCCAGCAGAGGGACAGGGAGGATCGGGGAGCAGTTCTTC. The chain combines TRBV2 with TRBJ2-1, with TRBD1 identical over 9 bases. The CDR3 spans 14 residues. The junction had 10 bases not matched to a gene; V was cut back by 6 bases and J by 10 bases. The germline V gene has CDR1 SNHLY and CDR2 FYNNEI.

This clonotype was seen repeatedly, ten times or more. This chain joins TRBV20-1 and TRBJ2-7; either TRBD1 or TRBD2 may fit D (5 bases each). The CDR3 has 14 residues. V was cut by 5 bases and J by 0 bases, with 14 bases left in between. CDR1 is DFQATT, CDR2 SNEGSKA, per germline (reference sequence). The CDR3 DNA reads TGCAGTGCTCCGGGACGGCCCACCTCCTACGAGCAGTACTTC. This codes for CSAPGRPTSYEQYF.

This clonotype has more than one count but fewer than ten. The rearrangement joins TRBV7-6 to TRBJ2-7; possibly TRBD1 for D (5 bases). Trimming removed 1 base from V and 3 bases from J, with 10 bases in between. CDR3 size: 14 residues. Germline lookup yields CDR1 SGHVS and CDR2 FNYEAQ. This chain's CDR3 is CASSLVATDYEQYF. CDR3 coding DNA: TGTGCCAGCAGCTTAGTGGCGACAGACTACGAGCAGTACTTC.

A few counts support this clonotype. CDR3 bases: TGCAGCGTGTATGGACAGGGGGAGGGCTACACCTTC. Translating it yields CSVYGQGEGYTF. J is TRBJ1-2 and V is TRBV29-1, with TRBD1 matching 10 bases. This CDR3 spans 12 amino acids. Germline-derived CDR1 and CDR2 are SQVTM and ANQGSEA. With V trimmed by 6 bases and J by 8 bases, 6 bases remained unmatched. The whole variable domain, filled in from reference TRBV29-1 and TRBJ1-2, reads SAVISQKPSRDICQRGTSLTIQCQVDSQVTMMFWYRQQPGQSLTLIATANQGSEATYESGFVIDKFPISRPNLTFSTLTVSNMSPEDSSIYLCSVYGQGEGYTFGSGTRLTVV.

This clonotype was seen more than once but under ten times. The V gene is TRBV20-1, the J gene TRBJ2-5; 11 bases align to TRBD1. Germline values: CDR1 DFQATT, CDR2 SNEGSKA (reference sequence). With 6 bases clipped from V and 1 base from J, the junction kept 7 bases outside the gene matches. This CDR3 is 15 amino acids long. CDR3 loop: CSAGRTGGSQETQYF. Written as DNA, the CDR3 is TGCAGTGCGGGAAGGACAGGGGGCTCCCAAGAGACCCAGTACTTC.

This clonotype came up a few times. CDR3 DNA sequence: TGCGCCAGCAGCCACCCGGCAGATACGCAGTATTTT. Protein product: CASSHPADTQYF. The chain is built from TRBV4-1 and TRBJ2-3; D remains ambiguous. V was trimmed by 3 bases and J by 4 bases, leaving 5 bases between them. Germline V lookup: CDR1 MGHRA, CDR2 YSYEKL. This CDR3 has 12 residues.

The sample holds many counts of this clonotype. This chain joins TRBV21-1 and TRBJ2-2. TRBV21-1 is a known pseudogene. The CDR3 has 13 residues. For the CDR3, the DNA is TGTGCCAGCAGCTCGAGTGAAACCGGGGAGCTGTTTTTT. It codes for CASSSSETGELFF.

This chain connects TRBV2 to TRBJ2-1; the match to TRBD2 covers 11 bases. The CDR3 loop spans 16 amino acids. J lost 6 bases, V lost 6 bases, and 10 bases had no gene match. In germline, CDR1 is SNHLY, CDR2 FYNNEI. The CDR3 is CASRSVAGGPTNEQFF. Written as DNA, the CDR3 is TGTGCCAGCAGATCCGTAGCGGGGGGGCCTACCAATGAGCAGTTCTTC.

In this sample, this clonotype turned up many times. The rearrangement uses TRBV6-1 and TRBJ1-6; TRBD1 is a possible D gene (5 bases). Trimming left V 6 bases short and J 7 bases short, with 16 bases between. The CDR3 is 15 amino acids. CDR1 MNHNS and CDR2 SASEGT come from the germline V gene. In DNA form, the CDR3 reads TGTGCCAGCAGGGAGGCCAGCGGGGGAAATTCACCCCTCCACTTT. Amino acids: CASREASGGNSPLHF.

This clonotype was detected many times. The J gene is TRBJ2-1, the V gene TRBV12-3 or TRBV12-4; D remains ambiguous. Trimming cost V 6 bases and J 4 bases, with 4 bases left between them. This CDR3 spans 11 amino acids. CDR3 residues: CASREYNEQFF. The CDR3 DNA follows: TGTGCCAGCAGGGAATACAATGAGCAGTTCTTC.

The chain combines TRBV11-2 with TRBJ2-3; D unclear. V gave up 2 bases and J gave up 2 bases, with 8 bases separating them. This CDR3 region has 14 residues. CDR1 is SGHAT and CDR2 is FQNNGV in the germline V gene. The CDR3 protein is CASSLSGITDTQYF. The CDR3, as DNA: TGTGCCAGCAGCTTAAGTGGGATCACAGATACGCAGTATTTT. Variable domain in full (rest from reference TRBV11-2 and TRBJ2-3): EAGVAQSPRYKIIEKRQSVAFWCNPISGHATLYWYQQILGQGPKLLIQFQNNGVVDDSQLPKDRFSAERLKGVDSTLKIQPAKLEDSAVYLCASSLSGITDTQYFGPGTRLTVL.

In its sample, this clonotype was seen a few times. The chain uses TRBV2 and TRBJ2-3; 8 positions agree with TRBD1. Germline V gives CDR1 SNHLY, CDR2 FYNNEI. With 4 bases clipped from V and 4 bases from J, the junction kept 4 bases outside the gene matches. The CDR3 sequence is 14 residues long. The CDR3 DNA reads as TGTGCCAGCAGTGTGACAGGGGTTGCAGATACGCAGTATTTT. Amino acids: CASSVTGVADTQYF.

The chain recombines TRBV29-1 with TRBJ2-5; TRBD2 matches 9 bases. This CDR3 contains 14 residues. After removal of 6 bases from V and 4 bases from J, the junction contained 9 bases not matched to a gene. Germline assignment: CDR1 SQVTM and CDR2 ANQGSEA. The CDR3 nucleotides are TGCAGCGTGTTAGCGGGGGACGGGGGAGAGACCCAGTACTTC. Amino acid sequence: CSVLAGDGGETQYF.

This clonotype was found a few times. The chain uses TRBV6-1 and TRBJ1-1, with TRBD1 matching 8 bases. The V segment lost 7 bases and the J segment 8 bases; nucleotides outside the gene matches: 15. This CDR3 region has 15 residues. CDR1 MNHNS and CDR2 SASEGT come from the germline V gene. DNA of the CDR3: TGTGCCAGCACCCTAAGACAGGGGTCGGTGAAAGAAGCTTTCTTT. Protein product: CASTLRQGSVKEAFF.

This clonotype has ten or more counts. This chain connects TRBV20-1 to TRBJ2-7; D is tentatively TRBD1 or TRBD2 (5 bases each). V was cut by 5 bases and J by 5 bases, with 16 bases left in between. Germline loops: CDR1 DFQATT, CDR2 SNEGSKA (reference sequence). The CDR3 runs to 13 residues. DNA of the CDR3: TGCAGTGCTCCCTCTCCCGGGACGGACGAGCAGTACTTC. Translated, it gives CSAPSPGTDEQYF.

V is TRBV20-1 and J is TRBJ2-1, with TRBD2 matching 11 bases. V shed 6 bases, J shed 2 bases, and the junction held 3 bases outside the gene matches. This CDR3 comprises 14 residues. The germline CDR1 and CDR2 sequences are DFQATT and SNEGSKA (reference sequence). CDR3 amino acids: CSASGLAAYNEQFF. Here the CDR3 DNA reads TGCAGTGCGTCGGGACTAGCGGCCTACAATGAGCAGTTCTTC.

CDR3 amino acids: CASRLDRGRTDTQYF. CDR3 coding DNA: TGTGCCAGCAGGCTCGACAGGGGGCGCACAGATACGCAGTATTTT. V gene TRBV12-3 or TRBV12-4 combines with J gene TRBJ2-3, with TRBD1 matching 10 bases. After removal of 6 bases from V and 1 base from J, the junction contained 4 bases not matched to a gene. The CDR3 extends over 15 amino acids.

This clonotype was observed many times. The chain uses TRBV5-6 and TRBJ1-2; 8 positions match TRBD1. Germline V gene lookup returns CDR1 SGHDT and CDR2 YYEEEE. The length of the CDR3 is 15 residues. With V trimmed by 0 bases and J by 4 bases, 5 bases remained unmatched. The CDR3 bases are TGTGCCAGCAGCTTGGGCAGGGGGCGCCGCTATGGCTACACCTTC. Amino acid sequence: CASSLGRGRRYGYTF.

The J gene is TRBJ1-6, the V gene TRBV5-5, with D hard to call. Germline values: CDR1 SGHKS, CDR2 YYEKEE (reference sequence). The CDR3 length is 16 residues. Trimming took off 0 bases at V and 7 bases at J, with 14 bases between the two ends. CDR3 region: CASSLEFQQWNSPLHF. CDR3 DNA sequence: TGTGCCAGCAGCTTGGAATTCCAGCAGTGGAATTCACCCCTCCACTTT.

The gene calls are TRBV7-9 and TRBJ2-3; D may be TRBD2 (6 bases). Per the germline V gene, CDR1 is SEHNR and CDR2 is FQNEAQ (reference sequence). V was pared by 1 base and J by 0 bases, with 14 bases between. CDR3 size: 17 residues. The CDR3 region is CASSLGGGEASTDTQYF. CDR3 coding DNA: TGTGCCAGCAGCTTAGGCGGCGGGGAGGCTAGCACAGATACGCAGTATTTT.

This clonotype was detected many times. The rearrangement joins TRBV7-3 to TRBJ1-1; D not certain. V lost 0 bases to trimming and J lost 1 base, with 3 bases between them. Germline lookup yields CDR1 SGHTA and CDR2 FQGTGA. The CDR3 has 13 residues. CDR3 nucleotide sequence: TGTGCCAGCAGCTTAACAGGGAACACTGAAGCTTTCTTT. This sequence encodes CASSLTGNTEAFF. Complete variable domain (other parts from reference TRBV7-3 and TRBJ1-1): GAGVSQTPSNKVTEKGKYVELRCDPISGHTALYWYRQSLGQGPEFLIYFQGTGAADDSGLPNDRFFAVRPEGSVSTLKIQRTERGDSAVYLCASSLTGNTEAFFGQGTRLTVV.

The chain uses TRBV20-1 and TRBJ2-2, with TRBD2 identical over 7 bases. The length of the CDR3 is 13 residues. The V and J ends lost 2 bases and 6 bases, in that order; junction bases with no gene match: 3. Germline CDR1 DFQATT, CDR2 SNEGSKA (reference sequence). The CDR3 is CSARPSGAGELFF. In nucleotides, the CDR3 is TGCAGTGCTAGACCTAGCGGCGCCGGGGAGCTGTTTTTT.